This is a list of T cell receptor beta chains from one sample in a study of tumor-infiltrating lymphocytes in oesophageal squamous cell carcinoma. TCRdb recomputed calls from the PCR reads with MiXCR, one row per CDR3 protein. The data contain some 18,000 distinct CDR3 sequences, around 43% of them seen just once; the ten biggest clones take up around 19%. Input material: normal esophageal tissue next to the tumor. The receptors originated from a female donor with esophageal squamous cell carcinoma. CDR3s include the opening cysteine and the closing phenylalanine or tryptophan. The order of the fields is D gene, clone size, CDR3 length, V gene, J gene, CDR3 DNA, CDR3 protein. The D gene is left open where the match is weak. Only some rows state a clone size, as once, few, many or a class for expanded clones.

d_call: -
clone_size: -
cdr3_length: 12
v_call: TRBV6-8
j_call: TRBJ2-7
cdr3_nt: TGTGCCAGCAGTTCCTCCTCCTACGAGCAGTACTTC
cdr3_aa: CASSSSSYEQYF

d_call: -
clone_size: -
cdr3_length: 14
v_call: TRBV24-1
j_call: TRBJ2-1
cdr3_nt: TGTGCCACCAGTGACTATCACATAAGCCATGAGCAGTTCTTC
cdr3_aa: CATSDYHISHEQFF

d_call: -
clone_size: -
cdr3_length: 17
v_call: TRBV14
j_call: TRBJ1-1
cdr3_nt: TGTGCCAGCAGCCATCCACAGGGCCTCGGTCGGCAAACTGAAGCTTTCTTT
cdr3_aa: CASSHPQGLGRQTEAFF

d_call: TRBD2
clone_size: -
cdr3_length: 13
v_call: TRBV28
j_call: TRBJ2-7
cdr3_nt: TGTGCCAGCAGAGCGGGACCTCGGTACGAGCAGTACTTC
cdr3_aa: CASRAGPRYEQYF

d_call: -
clone_size: many
cdr3_length: 12
v_call: TRBV28
j_call: TRBJ2-7
cdr3_nt: TGTGCCAGCGAAACGCGGGGAGGCGAGCAGTACTTC
cdr3_aa: CASETRGGEQYF

d_call: -
clone_size: -
cdr3_length: 15
v_call: TRBV11-2
j_call: TRBJ1-6
cdr3_nt: TGTGCCAGCAGTCCGGGGCTCTCCTATAATTCACCCCTCCAATTT
cdr3_aa: CASSPGLSYNSPLQF

d_call: -
clone_size: -
cdr3_length: 14
v_call: TRBV12-3/TRBV12-4
j_call: TRBJ2-1
cdr3_nt: TGTGCCAGCAGTGACCGGGACGGGGGCAATGAGCAGTTCTTC
cdr3_aa: CASSDRDGGNEQFF

d_call: -
clone_size: many
cdr3_length: 15
v_call: TRBV11-3
j_call: TRBJ2-3
cdr3_nt: TGTGCCAGCCGTTGGACATCATCTAGCACAGATACGCAGTATTTT
cdr3_aa: CASRWTSSSTDTQYF

d_call: -
clone_size: few
cdr3_length: 14
v_call: TRBV7-2
j_call: TRBJ1-2
cdr3_nt: TGTGCCAGCAGCTTAGGGGGGACTAACTATGGCTACACCTTC
cdr3_aa: CASSLGGTNYGYTF

d_call: -
clone_size: -
cdr3_length: 11
v_call: TRBV7-4
j_call: TRBJ2-5
cdr3_nt: TGTGCCAGCAGCTCACAGGAGACCCAGTACTTC
cdr3_aa: CASSSQETQYF

d_call: -
clone_size: many
cdr3_length: 13
v_call: TRBV10-1
j_call: TRBJ2-2
cdr3_nt: TGCGCCAGCAGTGAGTCTTATCCCGGGGAGCTGTTTTTT
cdr3_aa: CASSESYPGELFF

d_call: -
clone_size: many
cdr3_length: 15
v_call: TRBV5-4
j_call: TRBJ2-4
cdr3_nt: TGTGCCAGTCCCCCCCGGGAACCAGCCAAAAACATTCAGTACTTC
cdr3_aa: CASPPREPAKNIQYF

d_call: -
clone_size: many
cdr3_length: 15
v_call: TRBV7-9
j_call: TRBJ1-4
cdr3_nt: TGTGCCAGCAGCTTACCCCAGGGAGGGATTGAAAAACTGTTTTTT
cdr3_aa: CASSLPQGGIEKLFF

d_call: TRBD2
clone_size: -
cdr3_length: 16
v_call: TRBV7-6
j_call: TRBJ2-7
cdr3_nt: TGTGCCAGCAGCTGGGGGACTAGCGGGATTGCAGATACGCAGTACTTC
cdr3_aa: CASSWGTSGIADTQYF

d_call: -
clone_size: -
cdr3_length: 15
v_call: TRBV7-2
j_call: TRBJ2-4
cdr3_nt: TGTGCCAGCAGCCAGACACCGACGAACACCGGGGAGCTGTACTTC
cdr3_aa: CASSQTPTNTGELYF

d_call: TRBD2
clone_size: -
cdr3_length: 17
v_call: TRBV15
j_call: TRBJ2-3
cdr3_nt: TGTGCCACCAGCAGAGTGGGACTAGCGGCCGGCACAGATACGCAGTATTTT
cdr3_aa: CATSRVGLAAGTDTQYF

d_call: TRBD1
clone_size: -
cdr3_length: 17
v_call: TRBV7-9
j_call: TRBJ2-1
cdr3_nt: TGTGCCAGCAGCCCCAGGTCGGGACAGACGTCCTACAATGAGCAGTTCTTC
cdr3_aa: CASSPRSGQTSYNEQFF

d_call: TRBD2
clone_size: -
cdr3_length: 18
v_call: TRBV6-1
j_call: TRBJ2-4
cdr3_nt: TGTACCAGCAGTGAACACCTAGCGGGGGTAATGGGCACCGGGGAGCTGTACTTC
cdr3_aa: CTSSEHLAGVMGTGELYF

d_call: -
clone_size: -
cdr3_length: 16
v_call: TRBV12-3/TRBV12-4
j_call: TRBJ2-5
cdr3_nt: TGTGCCAGCAGTTTTGATCCAGCGGGCAGGAGAGAGACCCAGTACTTC
cdr3_aa: CASSFDPAGRRETQYF

d_call: -
clone_size: -
cdr3_length: 15
v_call: TRBV7-2
j_call: TRBJ2-5
cdr3_nt: TGTGCCAGCAGCTCAGACTTGTTCTCCTACAATGAGCAGTACTTC
cdr3_aa: CASSSDLFSYNEQYF

d_call: TRBD1
clone_size: many
cdr3_length: 14
v_call: TRBV5-4
j_call: TRBJ2-3
cdr3_nt: TGTGCCAGCAGCCGGGACAGGGGTTCAGATACGCAGTATTTT
cdr3_aa: CASSRDRGSDTQYF

d_call: TRBD1
clone_size: many
cdr3_length: 16
v_call: TRBV13
j_call: TRBJ2-7
cdr3_nt: TGTGCCAGCAGCTCACTCCGGGACAGGGGGCCCTACGAGCAGTACTTC
cdr3_aa: CASSSLRDRGPYEQYF

d_call: -
clone_size: few
cdr3_length: 13
v_call: TRBV7-3
j_call: TRBJ2-1
cdr3_nt: TGTGCCAGCAGCTTAGGACTGAACAATGAGCAGTTCTTC
cdr3_aa: CASSLGLNNEQFF

d_call: TRBD2
clone_size: many
cdr3_length: 16
v_call: TRBV12-3/TRBV12-4
j_call: TRBJ2-5
cdr3_nt: TGTGCCAGCAGCGCGACTAGCGAGGGCAACCAAGAGACCCAGTACTTC
cdr3_aa: CASSATSEGNQETQYF

d_call: -
clone_size: few
cdr3_length: 15
v_call: TRBV7-3
j_call: TRBJ2-3
cdr3_nt: TGTGCCAGCAGCAAAACCGGGACAATCACAGATACGCAGTATTTT
cdr3_aa: CASSKTGTITDTQYF

d_call: -
clone_size: many
cdr3_length: 13
v_call: TRBV24-1
j_call: TRBJ1-2
cdr3_nt: TGTGCCACCCGGGACCCCTGGGACTATGGCTACACCTTC
cdr3_aa: CATRDPWDYGYTF

d_call: -
clone_size: -
cdr3_length: 15
v_call: TRBV7-8
j_call: TRBJ2-5
cdr3_nt: TGTGCCAGCAGCTTAAAGGACCTTTATAATTCACCCCTCCACTTC
cdr3_aa: CASSLKDLYNSPLHF

d_call: TRBD1
clone_size: -
cdr3_length: 15
v_call: TRBV6-8
j_call: TRBJ2-7
cdr3_nt: TGTGCCAGCAGTTACTCGATGGACAGGGTCTACGAGCAGTACTTC
cdr3_aa: CASSYSMDRVYEQYF

d_call: TRBD1
clone_size: -
cdr3_length: 14
v_call: TRBV6-8
j_call: TRBJ2-3
cdr3_nt: TGTGCCAGCAGCAGGGGGAAAAGCACAGATACGCAGTATTTT
cdr3_aa: CASSRGKSTDTQYF

d_call: -
clone_size: medium-sized
cdr3_length: 14
v_call: TRBV7-4
j_call: TRBJ2-3
cdr3_nt: TGTGCCAGCAGCTTAGCGGCAAATACAGATACGCAGTATTTT
cdr3_aa: CASSLAANTDTQYF

d_call: TRBD2
clone_size: many
cdr3_length: 15
v_call: TRBV6-1
j_call: TRBJ2-2
cdr3_nt: TGTGCCAGCAACCTAGCGGGGGCGGGGACCGGGGAGCTGTTTTTT
cdr3_aa: CASNLAGAGTGELFF

d_call: -
clone_size: once
cdr3_length: 13
v_call: TRBV7-8
j_call: TRBJ2-7
cdr3_nt: TGTGCCAGCAGCCTAAGACAGGACTACGAGCAGTACTTC
cdr3_aa: CASSLRQDYEQYF

d_call: -
clone_size: medium-sized
cdr3_length: 15
v_call: TRBV28
j_call: TRBJ1-1
cdr3_nt: TGTGCCAGCAGTTTATCGGACAGCCCGCCTCCTGAAGCTTTCTTT
cdr3_aa: CASSLSDSPPPEAFF

d_call: TRBD1
clone_size: -
cdr3_length: 15
v_call: TRBV7-8
j_call: TRBJ1-1
cdr3_nt: TGTGCCAGCAGCTTCCGGGACAGGGGCTCCCCTGAAGCTTTCTTT
cdr3_aa: CASSFRDRGSPEAFF

d_call: -
clone_size: -
cdr3_length: 16
v_call: TRBV7-6
j_call: TRBJ1-2
cdr3_nt: TGTGCCAGCAGCTTGGGCCCCCGTTGGGCAGACTATGGCTACACCTTC
cdr3_aa: CASSLGPRWADYGYTF

d_call: -
clone_size: many
cdr3_length: 11
v_call: TRBV6-1
j_call: TRBJ1-5
cdr3_nt: TGTGCCAGCAGTGTCGGAGGGCCCCAGCATTTT
cdr3_aa: CASSVGGPQHF

d_call: TRBD2
clone_size: -
cdr3_length: 14
v_call: TRBV10-2
j_call: TRBJ2-3
cdr3_nt: TGCGCCAGCAGTGAGGCGGGAGGCACAGATACGCAGTATTTT
cdr3_aa: CASSEAGGTDTQYF

d_call: TRBD2
clone_size: -
cdr3_length: 15
v_call: TRBV7-6
j_call: TRBJ2-3
cdr3_nt: TGTGCCAGCAGCTTCAAAGCGGGGTTCACAGATACGCAGTATTTT
cdr3_aa: CASSFKAGFTDTQYF

d_call: -
clone_size: -
cdr3_length: 15
v_call: TRBV7-3
j_call: TRBJ2-5
cdr3_nt: TGTGCCAGCAGCTTATTCGGTGGCTCCCAAGAGACCCAGTACTTC
cdr3_aa: CASSLFGGSQETQYF

d_call: -
clone_size: -
cdr3_length: 14
v_call: TRBV7-7
j_call: TRBJ2-2
cdr3_nt: TGTGCCAGCAGCTTAGGCCAGCCTACGGGGGAGCTGTTTTTT
cdr3_aa: CASSLGQPTGELFF

d_call: -
clone_size: -
cdr3_length: 12
v_call: TRBV11-2
j_call: TRBJ2-4
cdr3_nt: TGTGCCAGCAGCCGCAGGACAAGGGAGCAGTACTTC
cdr3_aa: CASSRRTREQYF

d_call: -
clone_size: -
cdr3_length: 13
v_call: TRBV12-3/TRBV12-4
j_call: TRBJ2-1
cdr3_nt: TGTGCCAGCAGTTTAGGACTGTTCAATGAGCAGTTCTTC
cdr3_aa: CASSLGLFNEQFF

d_call: TRBD2
clone_size: -
cdr3_length: 13
v_call: TRBV20-1
j_call: TRBJ2-1
cdr3_nt: TGCAGTGCATCCGGGGGGGAAGTCAATGAGCAGTTCTTC
cdr3_aa: CSASGGEVNEQFF

d_call: -
clone_size: -
cdr3_length: 15
v_call: TRBV2
j_call: TRBJ1-1
cdr3_nt: TGTGCCAGCAGGGTGGGGGGGGAAGTAGGCACTGAAGCTTTCTTT
cdr3_aa: CASRVGGEVGTEAFF

d_call: -
clone_size: -
cdr3_length: 17
v_call: TRBV7-9
j_call: TRBJ2-1
cdr3_nt: TGTGCCAGCAGCTTAGGAGTGTGGGGGAGTGACTACAATGAGCAGTTCTTC
cdr3_aa: CASSLGVWGSDYNEQFF

d_call: TRBD1
clone_size: -
cdr3_length: 14
v_call: TRBV12-3/TRBV12-4
j_call: TRBJ1-6
cdr3_nt: TGTGCCAGCAGCTCAGGGGGAAATAATTCACCCCTCCACTTT
cdr3_aa: CASSSGGNNSPLHF

d_call: TRBD2
clone_size: few
cdr3_length: 14
v_call: TRBV12-3/TRBV12-4
j_call: TRBJ2-5
cdr3_nt: TGTGCCAGCACCCTGCGGGCGGGGGAAGAGACCCAGTACTTC
cdr3_aa: CASTLRAGEETQYF

d_call: -
clone_size: -
cdr3_length: 14
v_call: TRBV7-2
j_call: TRBJ2-7
cdr3_nt: TGTGCCAGCAGCTCTCACAGGGCGTCCTACGAGCAGTACTTC
cdr3_aa: CASSSHRASYEQYF

d_call: -
clone_size: -
cdr3_length: 13
v_call: TRBV6-2/TRBV6-3
j_call: TRBJ2-7
cdr3_nt: TGTGCCAGCATCCCCACAGGGTCCCTCTGGAGTTTCTTC
cdr3_aa: CASIPTGSLWSFF

d_call: -
clone_size: many
cdr3_length: 17
v_call: TRBV20-1
j_call: TRBJ2-7
cdr3_nt: TGCAGTGCCCGCGGTAGAGGGAGCTACCGGGGCTCCTACGAGCAGTACTTC
cdr3_aa: CSARGRGSYRGSYEQYF

d_call: -
clone_size: -
cdr3_length: 16
v_call: TRBV11-2
j_call: TRBJ2-7
cdr3_nt: TGTGCCAGCAGCTTAGACTTCGGGACTCTCCGTGGTGAGCAGTACTTC
cdr3_aa: CASSLDFGTLRGEQYF

d_call: -
clone_size: medium-sized
cdr3_length: 14
v_call: TRBV7-3
j_call: TRBJ2-3
cdr3_nt: TGTGCCAGCAGCGCCCGTGGGGGGGCCTATACGCAGTATTTT
cdr3_aa: CASSARGGAYTQYF

d_call: -
clone_size: few
cdr3_length: 16
v_call: TRBV7-6
j_call: TRBJ2-1
cdr3_nt: TGTGCCAGCAGCCACAACCGGGCCGCATTCTACAATGAGCAGTTCTTC
cdr3_aa: CASSHNRAAFYNEQFF